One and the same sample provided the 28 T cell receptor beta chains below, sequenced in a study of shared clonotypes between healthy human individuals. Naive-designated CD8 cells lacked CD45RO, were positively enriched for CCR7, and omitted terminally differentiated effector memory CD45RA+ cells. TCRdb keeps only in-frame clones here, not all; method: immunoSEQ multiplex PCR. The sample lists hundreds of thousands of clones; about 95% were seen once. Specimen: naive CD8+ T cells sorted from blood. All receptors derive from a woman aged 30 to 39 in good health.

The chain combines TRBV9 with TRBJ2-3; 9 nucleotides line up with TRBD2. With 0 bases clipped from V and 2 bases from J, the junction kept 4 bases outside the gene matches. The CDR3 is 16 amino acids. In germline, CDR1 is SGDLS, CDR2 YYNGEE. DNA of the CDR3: TGTGCCAGCAGCGTAGAAGCGGGAGGATTCACAGATACGCAGTATTTT. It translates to CASSVEAGGFTDTQYF.

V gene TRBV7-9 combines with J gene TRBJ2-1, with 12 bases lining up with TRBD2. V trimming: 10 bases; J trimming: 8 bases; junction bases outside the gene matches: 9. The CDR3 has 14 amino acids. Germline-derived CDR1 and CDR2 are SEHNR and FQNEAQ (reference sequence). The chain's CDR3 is CATKLAGGIHEQFF. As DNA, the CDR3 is TGTGCCACCAAACTAGCGGGAGGTATCCATGAGCAGTTCTTC.

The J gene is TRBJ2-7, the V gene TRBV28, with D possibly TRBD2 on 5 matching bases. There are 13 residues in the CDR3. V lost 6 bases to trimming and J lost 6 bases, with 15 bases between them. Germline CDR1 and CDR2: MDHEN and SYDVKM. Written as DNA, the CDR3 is TGTGCCAGCAGCTTCGGGGAGTCGGGCGAGCAGTACTTC. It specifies CASSFGESGEQYF.

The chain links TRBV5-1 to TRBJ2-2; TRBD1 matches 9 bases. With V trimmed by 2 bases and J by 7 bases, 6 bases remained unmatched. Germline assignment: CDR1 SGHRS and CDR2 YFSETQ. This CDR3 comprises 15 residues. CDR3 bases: TGCGCCAGCAGCTTTTTAGGACAGGGGCGCGGGGAGCTGTTTTTT. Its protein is CASSFLGQGRGELFF.

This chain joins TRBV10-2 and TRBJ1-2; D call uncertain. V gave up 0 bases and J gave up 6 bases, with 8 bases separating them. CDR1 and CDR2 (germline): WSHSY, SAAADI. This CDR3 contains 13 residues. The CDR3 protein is CASSESGGDGYTF. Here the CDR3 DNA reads TGCGCCAGCAGTGAGTCGGGCGGCGATGGCTACACCTTC.

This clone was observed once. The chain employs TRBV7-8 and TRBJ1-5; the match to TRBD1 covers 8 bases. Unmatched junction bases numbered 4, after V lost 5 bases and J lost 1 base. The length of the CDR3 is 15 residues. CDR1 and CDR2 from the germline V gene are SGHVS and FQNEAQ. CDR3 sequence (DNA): TGTGCCAGCAGCCGTGACAGGGGAAGCAATCAGCCCCAGCATTTT. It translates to CASSRDRGSNQPQHF.

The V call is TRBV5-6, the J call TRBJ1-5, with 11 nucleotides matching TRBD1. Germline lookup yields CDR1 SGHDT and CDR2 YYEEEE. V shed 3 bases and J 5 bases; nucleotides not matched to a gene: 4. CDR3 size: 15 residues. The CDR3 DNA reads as TGTGCCAGCAGCTCGGGGACAGGGGGACATCAGCCCCAGCATTTT. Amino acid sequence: CASSSGTGGHQPQHF.

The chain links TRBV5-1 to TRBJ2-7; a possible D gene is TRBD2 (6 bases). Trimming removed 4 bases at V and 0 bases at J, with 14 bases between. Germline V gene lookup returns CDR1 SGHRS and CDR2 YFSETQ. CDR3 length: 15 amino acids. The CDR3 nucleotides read TGCGCCAGCAGCCCCTGGGACTCTGGCTCCTACGAGCAGTACTTC. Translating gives CASSPWDSGSYEQYF.

CDR3 DNA: TGTGCCAGCACCGCCGGAGAGACCCAGTACTTC. It translates to CASTAGETQYF. The rearrangement uses TRBV27 and TRBJ2-5; D unresolved. The CDR3 consists of 11 residues. Trimming took 7 bases from V and 4 from J, leaving 7 bases between them. CDR1 and CDR2 from the germline V gene are MNHEY and SMNVEV (reference sequence).

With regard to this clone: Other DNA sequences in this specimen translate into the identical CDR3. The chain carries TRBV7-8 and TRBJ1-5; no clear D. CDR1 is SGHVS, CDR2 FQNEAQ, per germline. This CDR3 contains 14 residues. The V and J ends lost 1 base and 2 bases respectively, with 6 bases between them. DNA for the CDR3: TGTGCCAGCAGCTTAGGTAGGGGCAATCAGCCCCAGCATTTT. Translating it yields CASSLGRGNQPQHF.

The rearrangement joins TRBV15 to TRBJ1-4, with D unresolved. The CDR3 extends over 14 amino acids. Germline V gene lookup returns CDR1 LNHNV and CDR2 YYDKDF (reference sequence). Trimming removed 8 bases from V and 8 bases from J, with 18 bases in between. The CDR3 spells CATSLGEKKEKLFF. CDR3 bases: TGTGCCACCTCTCTCGGGGAGAAAAAGGAAAAACTGTTTTTT.

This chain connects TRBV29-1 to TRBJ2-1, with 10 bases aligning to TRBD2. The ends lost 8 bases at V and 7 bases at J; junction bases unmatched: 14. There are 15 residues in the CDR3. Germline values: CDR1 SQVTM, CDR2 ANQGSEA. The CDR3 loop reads CSPARGGLAENEQFF. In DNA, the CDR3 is TGCAGCCCTGCCCGCGGAGGACTAGCGGAAAATGAGCAGTTCTTC.

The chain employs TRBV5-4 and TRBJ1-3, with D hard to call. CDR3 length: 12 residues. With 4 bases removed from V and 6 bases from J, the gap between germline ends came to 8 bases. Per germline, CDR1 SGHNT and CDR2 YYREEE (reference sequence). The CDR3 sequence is CASSSGANTIYF. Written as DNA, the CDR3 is TGTGCCAGCAGCAGCGGAGCAAACACCATATATTTT.

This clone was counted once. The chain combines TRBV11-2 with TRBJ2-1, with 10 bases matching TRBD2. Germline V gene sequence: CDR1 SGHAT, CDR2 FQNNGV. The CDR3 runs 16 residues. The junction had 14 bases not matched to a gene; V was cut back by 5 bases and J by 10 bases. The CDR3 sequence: CASSPPGLAGVAEQFF. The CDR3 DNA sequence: TGTGCCAGCAGCCCCCCCGGGCTAGCGGGAGTCGCGGAGCAGTTCTTC.

The CDR3 loop reads CASSLSWREKLFF. The DNA for the CDR3 is TGTGCCAGCAGTTTATCTTGGAGGGAAAAACTGTTTTTT. The chain couples TRBV27 to TRBJ1-4; D remains unclear. V was clipped by 0 bases and J by 8 bases, with 7 bases between them. The germline CDR1 and CDR2 sequences are MNHEY and SMNVEV (reference sequence). The length of the CDR3 is 13 residues.

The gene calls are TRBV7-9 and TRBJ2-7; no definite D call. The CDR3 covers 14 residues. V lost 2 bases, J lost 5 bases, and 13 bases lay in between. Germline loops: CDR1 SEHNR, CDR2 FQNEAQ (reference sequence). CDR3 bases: TGTGCCAGCAGCTTATTACAAGGAGTCCACGAGCAGTACTTC. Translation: CASSLLQGVHEQYF.

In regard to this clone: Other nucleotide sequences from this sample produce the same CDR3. In DNA form, the CDR3 reads TGTGCCAGCAGCGCGAGCGGGAGCTCCTACAATGAGCAGTTCTTC. Amino acid sequence: CASSASGSSYNEQFF. The chain is built from TRBV7-9 and TRBJ2-1; TRBD2 matches at 8 bases. Germline trimming cut 5 bases from V and 0 bases from J; bases unmatched to any gene: 3. CDR3 length: 15 residues. CDR1 SEHNR and CDR2 FQNEAQ come from the germline V gene (reference sequence).

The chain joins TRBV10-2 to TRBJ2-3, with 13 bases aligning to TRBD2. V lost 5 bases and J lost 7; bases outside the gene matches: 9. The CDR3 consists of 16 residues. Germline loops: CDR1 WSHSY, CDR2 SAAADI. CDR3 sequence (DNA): TGCGCCAGCAGTCCAGTACTAGCGGGAGGGGAGCATACGCAGTATTTT. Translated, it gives CASSPVLAGGEHTQYF.

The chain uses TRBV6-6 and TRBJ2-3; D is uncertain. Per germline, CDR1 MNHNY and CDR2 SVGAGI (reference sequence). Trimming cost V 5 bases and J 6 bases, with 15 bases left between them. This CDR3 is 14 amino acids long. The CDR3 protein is CASSKPPAGDTQYF. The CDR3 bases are TGTGCCAGCAGTAAACCACCCGCAGGCGATACGCAGTATTTT.

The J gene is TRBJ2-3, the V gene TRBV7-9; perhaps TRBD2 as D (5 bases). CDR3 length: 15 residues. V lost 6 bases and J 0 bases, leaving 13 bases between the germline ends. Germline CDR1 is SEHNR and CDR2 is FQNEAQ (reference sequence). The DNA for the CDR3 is TGTGCCAGCAGGTTCGAGCGGAGTAGCACAGATACGCAGTATTTT. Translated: CASRFERSSTDTQYF. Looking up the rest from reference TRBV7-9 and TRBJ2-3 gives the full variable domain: DTGVSQNPRHKITKRGQNVTFRCDPISEHNRLYWYRQTLGQGPEFLTYFQNEAQLEKSRLLSDRFSAERPKGSFSTLEIQRTEQGDSAMYLCASRFERSSTDTQYFGPGTRLTVL.

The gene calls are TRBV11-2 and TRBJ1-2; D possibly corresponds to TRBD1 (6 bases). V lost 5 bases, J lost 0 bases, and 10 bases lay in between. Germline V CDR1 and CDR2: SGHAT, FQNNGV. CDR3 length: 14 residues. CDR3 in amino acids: CASSHGQTNYGYTF. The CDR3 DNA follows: TGTGCCAGCAGCCACGGACAGACTAACTATGGCTACACCTTC.

The CDR3 region is CASRLTRANTEAFF. Here the CDR3 DNA reads TGTGCCAGCAGATTAACCAGGGCGAACACTGAAGCTTTCTTT. The genes are TRBV28 and TRBJ1-1, with TRBD1 as a possible D gene (5 bases). Trimming took off 6 bases at V and 1 base at J, with 12 bases between the two ends. Looked up from germline, CDR1 is MDHEN and CDR2 is SYDVKM. There are 14 residues in the CDR3.

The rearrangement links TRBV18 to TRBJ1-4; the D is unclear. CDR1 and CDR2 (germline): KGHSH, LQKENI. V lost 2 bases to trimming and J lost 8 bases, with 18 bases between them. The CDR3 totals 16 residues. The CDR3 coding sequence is TGTGCCAGCTCACCAGTCGTACCCCTGGGAATCGAAAAACTGTTTTTT. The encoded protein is CASSPVVPLGIEKLFF.

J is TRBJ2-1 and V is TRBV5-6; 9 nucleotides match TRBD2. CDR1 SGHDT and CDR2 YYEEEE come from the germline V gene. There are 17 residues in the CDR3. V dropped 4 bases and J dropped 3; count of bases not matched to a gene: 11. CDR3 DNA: TGTGCCAGCAGCCCCGAACTGGCTAGCGGGGTCTACAATGAGCAGTTCTTC. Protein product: CASSPELASGVYNEQFF.

The CDR3 nucleotides are TGTGCCAGCAGCGGTAGAGCCGGGACAGGGGGCATTCGGAACACTGAAGCTTTCTTT. Protein product: CASSGRAGTGGIRNTEAFF. The chain uses TRBV11-2 and TRBJ1-1, with 12 bases matching TRBD1. This CDR3 is built from 19 residues. V was clipped by 5 bases and J by 1 base; unmatched bases: 14. Per germline, CDR1 SGHAT and CDR2 FQNNGV.

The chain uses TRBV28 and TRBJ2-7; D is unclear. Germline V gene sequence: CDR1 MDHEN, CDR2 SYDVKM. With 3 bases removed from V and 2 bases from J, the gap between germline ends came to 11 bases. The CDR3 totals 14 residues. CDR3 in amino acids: CASSFSRRPYEQYF. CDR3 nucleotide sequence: TGTGCCAGCAGTTTCTCTAGGCGCCCCTACGAGCAGTACTTC.

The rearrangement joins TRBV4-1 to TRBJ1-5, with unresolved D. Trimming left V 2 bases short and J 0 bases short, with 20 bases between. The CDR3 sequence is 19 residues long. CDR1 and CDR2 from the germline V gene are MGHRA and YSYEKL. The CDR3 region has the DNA TGCGCCAGCAGCCAAAATTTCGCACGTACCACCTATAGCAATCAGCCCCAGCATTTT. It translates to CASSQNFARTTYSNQPQHF.

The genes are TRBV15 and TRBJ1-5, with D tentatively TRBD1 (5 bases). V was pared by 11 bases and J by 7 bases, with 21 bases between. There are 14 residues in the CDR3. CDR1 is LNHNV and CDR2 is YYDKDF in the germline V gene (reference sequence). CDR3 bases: TGTGCCGTCTCACTCGACAGTCGCAGCCAGCCCCAGCATTTT. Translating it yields CAVSLDSRSQPQHF.